This T cell receptor (beta chain) was sequenced in a study of blood T cell repertoires in COVID-19 (TCRdb year 2020). Background for the entire study: Collaborator samples came from the United States, Italy and Spain and covered acute and convalescent phases of COVID-19. The prospective study material was composed of cDNA or gDNA derived from T cells, B-cell-depleted T cells, or PBMCs. Subjects who had been exposed to COVID-19, were actively infected with it, or had recovered from it provided the deeply sampled blood TCRbeta repertoires that made up the dataset. The repertoires were released in a freely available public database meant as a resource for research on the immune response to SARS-CoV-2. The samples were drawn from the first 160 participants of the ongoing ImmuneRACE study and from over 950 subjects provided by 6 global collaborators. Nearly every sample came with metadata listing a de-identified subject ID, COVID-19 status, age in years and sex. Where available, HLA class I and class II types were taken from metadata supplied by the sample provider and were not determined by assay-based typing.

Enrolling through a virtual design, the prospective study's participants ranged in age from roughly 18 to 95 years and lived across some 23 United States geographic areas. In the prospective study, cohorts were assigned on the basis of participant-reported clinical history obtained from a screening survey and a study questionnaire. ImmuneRACE Cohort 3 recovered participants were defined by two consecutive negative NP/OP PCR tests, healthcare professional clearance, or symptom resolution. Mobile phlebotomists in the prospective study collected whole blood, serum and a nasopharyngeal or oropharyngeal swab from every participant. Additional blood draws and questionnaires over an approximately two-month period could optionally be provided by prospective study participants. Blood samples from the prospective study were shipped frozen or at room temperature prior to DNA extraction. The study at large found these results: The amount of clinical and demographic metadata varied by source and participant and was provided uncurated.

V is reduced by 0 bases and J by 6 bases, leaving a spacing of 9 bases between them. Sequences SGHTA (CDR1) and FQGTGA (CDR2) are obtained from the germline V gene. The CDR3 starts with the cysteine, ends with the phenylalanine, and has 14 residues. This entry keeps only the CDR3 DNA: 42 bases, framed from base 1. TCRbeta CDR3 regions were amplified from genomic DNA using the immunoSEQ Assay, a bias-controlled multiplex PCR. The authors' analysis ran thus. Nucleated cell counts per sample were estimated from amplification of reference gene primers within the assay. To quantify the absolute abundance of each unique TCRbeta CDR3 rearrangement, sequence reads were collapsed and filtered. For each sample, productive Simpson clonality was calculated by taking the square root of Simpson's diversity index across productive rearrangements. TCRdb limited this immuneACCESS table to in-frame rearrangements with V and J called. A share of clones is missing; checked studies link under half to unresolved V genes, and the rest is unexplained. D and trimming were read from the DNA, whereas the V and J calls and clone size are those reported in that table. The sample includes 350,000 to 400,000 clones, with roughly 91% observed a single time. The ten largest make up 1.5% to 2% of the sample.

Details on this clone: Its antigen remains undetermined. Base qualities are not at hand, and no much larger clone is one base apart.

The TCR sequence derives from a woman younger than 45 who had recovered from COVID-19. The V and J segments used are TRBV7-3 and TRBJ2-1, with a tentative D gene TRBD2 over 5 matching bases. The source material was PBMCs or T cells enriched from blood (not recorded which). Here the CDR3 is given as CASSLTTSFNEQFF. The DNA is as follows: TGTGCCAGCAGCTTAACCACTAGTTTCAATGAGCAGTTCTTC. The CDR3 plus the reference TRBV7-3 and TRBJ2-1 genes for the other parts give the full variable domain: GAGVSQTPSNKVTEKGKYVELRCDPISGHTALYWYRQSLGQGPEFLIYFQGTGAADDSGLPNDRFFAVRPEGSVSTLKIQRTERGDSAVYLCASSLTTSFNEQFFGPGTRLTVL.